The present entry profiles one TCR beta chain with its context. Trimming took 6 bases from V and 6 from J; bases not matched to a gene: 7. CDR3 size: 13 residues. Germline CDR1 SNHLY, CDR2 FYNNEI. These data originate in a study of cytomegalovirus exposure and HLA in healthy donors. 13 Jbeta primers and 60 Vbeta primers were used for the PCR. Here immunoSEQ multiplex PCR was the method, and the copy in TCRdb shows in-frame clones only, minus some. The sample has around 50,000 clones, roughly 79% seen once. J is TRBJ1-2 and V is TRBV2; 7 nucleotides align to TRBD1. This clonotype was sampled from a middle-aged man in good health and CMV-seronegative. Sequenced input: PBMCs. The CDR3 DNA follows: TGTGCCAGCAGCCCCAGACAGGGCGATGGCTACACCTTC. This gives the protein CASSPRQGDGYTF.